The clone carrying this TCR beta chain was counted only a few times. The data belong to a study of cytomegalovirus exposure and HLA in healthy donors. Measured with immunoSEQ multiplex PCR; TCRdb has only the in-frame clones, and not every one. Here the sample spans fewer than 85,000 clones, 94% being singletons. Germline CDR1 MNHEY, CDR2 SVGAGI. CDR3 size: 16 residues. Trimming cost V 1 base and J 9 bases, with 16 bases left between them. Sequenced material: PBMCs. This clonotype originated in a woman aged 18-35 years in good health and CMV-seronegative. The chain is built from TRBV6-5 and TRBJ1-6, with no clear D. Here the CDR3 DNA reads TGTGCCAGCAGTTACTTCATCGCAGGCCCAGCTTCACCCCTCCACTTT. It encodes CASSYFIAGPASPLHF.